This TCR beta chain was captured by sequencing in a study of CD8+CD57+ T cells in acquired aplastic anemia. Study overall: The DNA of sorted CD4+ and CD8+ cells averaged 3.2 ug.

This clonotype has ten or more counts. Both TCR beta VDJ combination and CDR3 sequence profiling were carried out. Genomic DNA was the template for this profiling. One entry per CDR3 protein, called by TCRdb with MiXCR from the reads. The sample has 110,000 or so distinct CDR3 sequences, approximately 48% seen once; the top ten hold under 35%. CDR3 length equals 13 residues. The V and J ends lost 6 bases and 11 bases respectively, with 19 bases between them. The sample comprised sorted CD4+, CD8+, or CD8+CD57+ T cells (not recorded which) from PBMCs. The origin of this receptor is a human donor in good health, serving as a control. This chain links TRBV12-3 or TRBV12-4 with TRBJ1-1; D might be TRBD1 (5 bases). The CDR3 region is CASRGRDFPWAFF. The DNA for the CDR3 is TGTGCCAGCAGAGGTAGGGACTTCCCTTGGGCTTTCTTT.